This entry features one T cell receptor beta chain sequence. No antigen is known for it. Qualities for individual bases were not recorded, and no much larger clone is one base off. Donors formed part of the validation cohort, which comprised 120 subjects and was distinct from the first cohort of some 700 subjects. V is pared back by 0 bases and J by 2 bases, with 8 bases lying between the germline termini. From the cysteine up to the phenylalanine, the CDR3 has a length of 15 residues. The DNA shown is the 45-base CDR3, in frame from base 1. Via the germline V gene, CDR1 is SGDLS and CDR2 YYNGEE. This entry is derived from a study of cytomegalovirus exposure and HLA in healthy donors (dated by TCRdb to 2016 to 2017). Turning to the overall study: According to a later analysis, the roughly 120 validation repertoires were produced on the same platform as the approximately 600 repertoires of the first cohort. The study was designed to test whether signatures of past pathogen exposure could be identified by cataloging public T cell receptors. Along with the approximately 600-subject first cohort, a separate validation cohort of over a hundred different subjects was used. The study combined high-throughput TCR immunosequencing, statistical association of individual TCRs with disease status, and machine learning to predict cytomegalovirus infection status. The investigation overall reported the following: The classifier was reported to diagnose cytomegalovirus status with high specificity and sensitivity in both the original and validation cohorts. Most TCR sequences were seen in very few donors, while some public TCRs were found in many individuals. Three of the identified cytomegalovirus-associated TCR beta chains were confirmed in vitro to be specific for cytomegalovirus antigens. A later analysis had no HLA typing for the validation cohort, so co-occurrence there was scored across all 110 or so repertoires. A total of fewer than 200 TCR beta chains were listed by the study as associated with cytomegalovirus. The authors suggested that the approach could potentially be extended to other disease states and immunological phenotypes. In a later analysis, TCRs clustered in the first cohort were found to also tend to co-occur in the 120 validation repertoires, with about 94% of cluster scores above 0.

The library was made by the immunoSEQ multiplex PCR assay. For the original study's pipeline: A statistical classification framework was built to diagnose cytomegalovirus status from the catalog of TCR beta chain sequences. Not all clones reach the TCRdb copy of this immuneACCESS table, which keeps in-frame sequences only. Checked studies attribute under half of the gap to unresolved V genes and leave the rest unexplained. That table is the source of V, J and clone size, and D and trimming were worked out from the DNA. The table for this sample lists roughly 150,000 clones; around 88% of them were counted only once. About 2.2% of the sample is held by the ten biggest clonotypes.

This sequence originates from a woman younger than 30 in good health and CMV-seronegative. The V and J genes are TRBV9 and TRBJ2-2, with a weak D call of TRBD2 (7 bases match). The sequenced sample was PBMCs. The nucleotide sequence is TGTGCCAGCAGCGTAGCGGGGGGCAACACCGGGGAGCTGTTTTTT. Its protein reads: CASSVAGGNTGELFF.